The T cell receptor beta chain described here comes from a study of blood T cells in healthy people across ages. On this clonotype itself: What it binds is unknown.

The authors ran a second PCR of about 7 to 11 cycles using a sample-barcoded 5' primer and a J-beta primer mix. TCRdb ran MiXCR on the 5' RACE reads and lists one entry per CDR3 protein. The sample has roughly 1,000,000 distinct CDR3 sequences, 20% to 25% seen once. General observations from the study: Both higher diversity and more naive CD4+ cells marked long-lived donors when set against aged donors. Age showed a roughly linear inverse relationship with TCR beta diversity per million T cells.

These sequences were also reported in another study, on T cells of mothers and their children. Per that study: When the second PCR was run, its M1S primer added sample barcodes and 2-4 random nucleotides.

This clonotype originated in a girl aged 2 to 9 in good health. Sequences were obtained from blood.

The CDR3 DNA reads TGTGCCAGCAGCTTTTCCGGGACGGTGAACACCGGGGAGCTGTTTTTT. Translated: CASSFSGTVNTGELFF. The gene calls are TRBV7-3 and TRBJ2-2, with D tentatively TRBD1 or TRBD2 (5 bases each). The CDR3 consists of 16 residues. The germline CDR1 and CDR2 sequences are SGHTA and FQGTGA. V dropped 3 bases and J dropped 1 base, with 12 bases sitting between them.